Below are 15 T cell receptor beta chains sequenced from a single sample in a study of cytomegalovirus exposure and HLA in healthy donors (dated by TCRdb to about 2017). Library preparation employed the immunoSEQ multiplex PCR assay. For the multiplex PCR, a mixture combining 60 forward primers for TCR Vbeta segments and 13 reverse primers for TCR Jbeta segments was used. In its TCRdb copy, this immuneACCESS table keeps in-frame sequences only and misses some clones. Where compared with another copy, unresolved V genes explain less than half of these, and the others have no known cause. The sample data list 100,000 to 150,000 clones, and 75% to 85% of these were observed just once. 1.1% to 1.5% of the sample goes to the ten largest clones. Sequencing used PBMCs. The receptors here all came from a woman in her 40s in good health and CMV-seronegative.

The gene calls are TRBV5-1 and TRBJ1-3, with D possibly TRBD1 on 5 matching bases. Germline CDR1 reads SGHRS; CDR2 reads YFSETQ. The CDR3 contains 15 residues. Deletions cut 0 bases from V and 0 bases from J, with 7 bases between. This chain's CDR3 is CASSLETVSGNTIYF. CDR3 nucleotide sequence: TGCGCCAGCAGCTTGGAGACAGTCTCTGGAAACACCATATATTTT. The whole variable domain, remainder taken from reference TRBV5-1 and TRBJ1-3, is KAGVTQTPRYLIKTRGQQVTLSCSPISGHRSVSWYQQTPGQGLQFLFEYFSETQRNKGNFPGRFSGRQFSNSRSEMNVSTLELGDSALYLCASSLETVSGNTIYFGEGSWLTVV.

The J gene is TRBJ2-7, the V gene TRBV5-6; 9 bases fit TRBD1. CDR1 is SGHDT and CDR2 is YYEEEE in the germline V gene. After removal of 1 base from V and 6 bases from J, the junction contained 5 bases not matched to a gene. The CDR3 spans 14 residues. In DNA, the CDR3 is TGTGCCAGCAGCTTGTGGGACAGGGATAGCGAGCAGTACTTC. Translated: CASSLWDRDSEQYF.

The chain combines TRBV6-5 with TRBJ1-1, with 7 positions matching TRBD1. The CDR3 has 15 amino acids. Germline values: CDR1 MNHEY, CDR2 SVGAGI. V lost 0 bases, J lost 4 bases, and 5 bases stayed unmatched. In DNA, the CDR3 is TGTGCCAGCAGTTACTCCACAGGGGTGGGCACTGAAGCTTTCTTT. It yields the protein CASSYSTGVGTEAFF.

CDR3 in DNA: TGTGCCAGCTCCCAGGACAGAACTAACTATGGCTACACCTTC. As protein: CASSQDRTNYGYTF. The chain couples TRBV18 to TRBJ1-2; tentatively, D is TRBD1 (6 bases). This CDR3 has 14 residues. The germline V gene has CDR1 KGHSH and CDR2 LQKENI. V lost 6 bases to trimming and J lost 0 bases, with 11 bases between them.

The rearrangement links TRBV2 to TRBJ1-6; 7 bases fit TRBD1. Trimming at V came to 2 bases and at J to 6 bases, leaving 4 bases not matched to a gene. Germline CDR1 SNHLY, CDR2 FYNNEI. The CDR3 has 15 residues. CDR3 loop: CASSEWAGGNSPLHF. The CDR3 nucleotides are TGTGCCAGCAGTGAATGGGCAGGGGGTAATTCACCCCTCCACTTT. Filled out from reference TRBV2 and TRBJ1-6, the complete variable domain reads EPEVTQTPSHQVTQMGQEVILRCVPISNHLYFYWYRQILGQKVEFLVSFYNNEISEKSEIFDDQFSVERPDGSNFTLKIRSTKLEDSAMYFCASSEWAGGNSPLHFGNGTRLTVT.

V and J are TRBV5-1 and TRBJ1-2, with TRBD1 identical over 10 bases. Germline V gene lookup returns CDR1 SGHRS and CDR2 YFSETQ. V shed 4 bases and J 3 bases; nucleotides not matched to a gene: 3. This CDR3 is 14 amino acids long. The DNA for the CDR3 is TGCGCCAGCAGCGAGGGACAGGGGTACTATGGCTACACCTTC. Encoded protein: CASSEGQGYYGYTF.

The chain has TRBV7-8 and TRBJ1-6; 9 nucleotides match TRBD1. This CDR3 contains 17 residues. Germline CDR1 is SGHVS and CDR2 is FQNEAQ. Trimming removed 5 bases from V and 6 bases from J; junction bases left unmatched: 11. As DNA, the CDR3 is TGTGCCAGCAGCGGGGACAGGGCCCTTCGGAGTAATTCACCCCTCCACTTT. Translated, it gives CASSGDRALRSNSPLHF.

V and J are TRBV5-1 and TRBJ1-1; the match to TRBD1 covers 10 bases. Germline V gene data show CDR1 as SGHRS and CDR2 as YFSETQ. Trimming at V came to 7 bases and at J to 1 base, leaving 7 bases not matched to a gene. The CDR3 contains 15 residues. CDR3 coding DNA: TGCGCCAGCTCCAGACAGGGGGCCGAGAACACTGAAGCTTTCTTT. This translates into CASSRQGAENTEAFF.

V and J are TRBV5-6 and TRBJ2-6; D is possibly TRBD2 (6 bases). V was shortened by 4 bases and J by 4 bases, with 12 bases between the two germline ends. CDR3 length: 15 amino acids. CDR1 and CDR2 from the germline V gene are SGHDT and YYEEEE. Here the CDR3 DNA reads TGTGCCAGCAGCCTGGGGGGAGCCGGGGCCAACGTCCTGACTTTC. It is translated as CASSLGGAGANVLTF. The whole variable domain, filled in from reference TRBV5-6 and TRBJ2-6, reads DAGVTQSPTHLIKTRGQQVTLRCSPKSGHDTVSWYQQALGQGPQFIFQYYEEEERQRGNFPDRFSGHQFPNYSSELNVNALLLGDSALYLCASSLGGAGANVLTFGAGSRLTVL.

The chain recombines TRBV29-1 with TRBJ2-7; D is ambiguous. Germline V gene sequence: CDR1 SQVTM, CDR2 ANQGSEA. The germline V and J ends were trimmed by 4 bases and 1 base, with 8 bases remaining between them. The CDR3 is 12 amino acids. The CDR3 DNA is TGCAGCGTTGTGCAGAGGTCCTACGAGCAGTACTTC. Translated, it gives CSVVQRSYEQYF.

The count of this clone is one. V gene TRBV6-1 combines with J gene TRBJ2-5; a possible D gene is TRBD1 (6 bases). Deletions cut 4 bases from V and 0 bases from J, with 9 bases between. The CDR3 is 14 residues long. Per the germline V gene, CDR1 is MNHNS and CDR2 is SASEGT. CDR3 sequence: CASSADSYQETQYF. The DNA of the CDR3 is TGTGCCAGCAGTGCGGACAGCTACCAAGAGACCCAGTACTTC.

This clone was observed a few times. The rearrangement links TRBV10-1 to TRBJ1-2; D is uncertain. Germline V CDR1 and CDR2: WNHNN, SYGVQD (reference sequence). V was cut by 4 bases and J by 0 bases, with 15 bases left in between. This CDR3 spans 16 amino acids. CDR3: CASSATPAGANYGYTF. CDR3 bases: TGCGCCAGCAGTGCAACGCCGGCGGGAGCTAACTATGGCTACACCTTC.

This clone was detected once. The chain links TRBV7-2 to TRBJ2-1; D uncertain. The germline V gene encodes CDR1 SGHTA and CDR2 FQGNSA. Trimming cost V 5 bases and J 6 bases, with 17 bases left between them. The length of the CDR3 is 15 residues. In DNA form, the CDR3 reads TGTGCCAGCAGCCTAAACGGAGTACCCCCCAATGAGCAGTTCTTC. Translated: CASSLNGVPPNEQFF.

The chain joins TRBV28 to TRBJ1-2; 7 bases line up with TRBD1. The V gene end was trimmed by 7 bases and the J gene end by 12 bases; junction bases not matched to a gene: 8. The length of the CDR3 is 11 residues. Germline V CDR1 and CDR2: MDHEN, SYDVKM. The DNA for the CDR3 is TGTGCCAGCAATAGGGGTAGGGGGCACACCTTC. Translation gives CASNRGRGHTF.

The chain uses TRBV9 and TRBJ2-7, with 10 bases aligning to TRBD2. Germline values: CDR1 SGDLS, CDR2 YYNGEE. V lost 4 bases to trimming and J lost 5 bases; unmatched junction nucleotides: 9. The CDR3 length is 15 residues. DNA for the CDR3: TGTGCCAGCAGCAACTACGGGCTAGCGGGGGACGAGCAGTACTTC. Translating it yields CASSNYGLAGDEQYF. Full variable domain (rest looked up from reference TRBV9 and TRBJ2-7): DSGVTQTPKHLITATGQRVTLRCSPRSGDLSVYWYQQSLDQGLQFLIQYYNGEERAKGNILERFSAQQFPDLHSELNLSSLELGDSALYFCASSNYGLAGDEQYFGPGTRLTVT.